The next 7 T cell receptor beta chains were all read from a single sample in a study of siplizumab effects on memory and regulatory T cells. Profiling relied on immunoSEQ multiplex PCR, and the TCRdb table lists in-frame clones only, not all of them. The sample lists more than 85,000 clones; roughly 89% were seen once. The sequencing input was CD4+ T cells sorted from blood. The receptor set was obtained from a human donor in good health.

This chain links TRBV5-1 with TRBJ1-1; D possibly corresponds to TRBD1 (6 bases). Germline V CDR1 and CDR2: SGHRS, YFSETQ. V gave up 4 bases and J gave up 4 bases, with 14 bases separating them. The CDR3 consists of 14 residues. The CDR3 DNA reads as TGCGCCAGCAGCCGCGGACAGCCGGGCACTGAAGCTTTCTTT. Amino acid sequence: CASSRGQPGTEAFF.

The DNA of the CDR3 is TGTGCCAGCAGCGGGAGCTCGACAACCACCTACGAGCAGTACTTC. This gives the protein CASSGSSTTTYEQYF. The chain carries TRBV5-4 and TRBJ2-7, with a possible D match to TRBD2 (5 bases). Germline V gene lookup returns CDR1 SGHNT and CDR2 YYREEE (reference sequence). V was pared by 4 bases and J by 2 bases, with 16 bases between. CDR3 length: 15 amino acids. Full variable domain (remainder filled in from reference TRBV5-4 and TRBJ2-7): ETGVTQSPTHLIKTRGQQVTLRCSSQSGHNTVSWYQQALGQGPQFIFQYYREEENGRGNFPPRFSGLQFPNYSSELNVNALELDDSALYLCASSGSSTTTYEQYFGPGTRLTVT.

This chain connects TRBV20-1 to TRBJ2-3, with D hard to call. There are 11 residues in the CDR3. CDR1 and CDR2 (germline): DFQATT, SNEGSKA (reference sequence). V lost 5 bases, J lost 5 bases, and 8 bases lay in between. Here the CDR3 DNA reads TGCAGTGCTTCAGCAGTAGATACGCAGTATTTT. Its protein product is CSASAVDTQYF.

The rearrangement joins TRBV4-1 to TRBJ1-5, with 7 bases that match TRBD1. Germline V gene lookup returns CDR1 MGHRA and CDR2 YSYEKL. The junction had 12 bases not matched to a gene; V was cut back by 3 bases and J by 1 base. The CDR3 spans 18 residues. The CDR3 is CASSHPRGGGSSNQPQHF. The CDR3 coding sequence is TGCGCCAGCAGCCACCCAAGAGGGGGCGGCTCGAGCAATCAGCCCCAGCATTTT.

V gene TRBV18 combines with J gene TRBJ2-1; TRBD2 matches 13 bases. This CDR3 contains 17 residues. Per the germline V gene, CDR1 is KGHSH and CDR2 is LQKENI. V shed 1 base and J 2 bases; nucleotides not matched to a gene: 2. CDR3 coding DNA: TGTGCCAGCTCACCACTGGGACTAGCGGGGACCTACAATGAGCAGTTCTTC. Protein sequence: CASSPLGLAGTYNEQFF.

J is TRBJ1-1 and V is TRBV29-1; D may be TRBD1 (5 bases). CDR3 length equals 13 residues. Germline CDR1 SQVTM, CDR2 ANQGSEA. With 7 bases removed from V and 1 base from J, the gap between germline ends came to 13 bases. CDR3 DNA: TGCAGCGGATCCCAGGGCCGGAACACTGAAGCTTTCTTT. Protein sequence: CSGSQGRNTEAFF.

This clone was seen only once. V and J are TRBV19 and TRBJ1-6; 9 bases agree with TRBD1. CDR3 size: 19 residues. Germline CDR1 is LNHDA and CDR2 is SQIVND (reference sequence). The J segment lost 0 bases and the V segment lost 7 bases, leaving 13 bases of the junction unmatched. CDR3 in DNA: TGTGCCAGTAAGGCAGACGGGACAGGGCTAAGCTCCTATAATTCACCCCTCCACTTT. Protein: CASKADGTGLSSYNSPLHF.